The next 2 T cell receptor beta chains were all read from a single sample in a study of T cell responses to AZD1222 COVID-19 vaccine. This table comes from immunoSEQ multiplex PCR, and its TCRdb copy is limited to in-frame clones, with some not included. The table records 150,000 to 200,000 clones, 90% of them present only once. The sample was peripheral blood, taken on day 0 of AZD1222 vaccination. Receptor source: an adult in good health.

The chain links TRBV5-1 to TRBJ2-1, with 15 positions matching TRBD2. Germline V gives CDR1 SGHRS, CDR2 YFSETQ. The CDR3 extends over 17 amino acids. V shed 4 bases and J 8 bases; nucleotides not matched to a gene: 10. The CDR3 sequence: CASSPYGGTSGGYEQFF. The CDR3, as DNA: TGCGCCAGCAGCCCCTACGGGGGGACTAGCGGGGGGTATGAGCAGTTCTTC.

This rearrangement joins TRBV6-2 or TRBV6-3 to TRBJ1-2; TRBD1 matches 7 bases. Per the germline V gene, CDR1 is MNHEY and CDR2 is SVGEGT. The CDR3 extends over 15 amino acids. J gave up 4 bases and V 5 bases, and 10 bases lay outside the gene matches. The DNA of the CDR3 is TGTGCCAGCAGTCCCGCGGTGGACAGGCCCTATGGCTACACCTTC. Translated, it gives CASSPAVDRPYGYTF.